A selection of T cell receptor beta chains follows, all from one sample in a study of identical twins. One entry per CDR3 protein, called by TCRdb with MiXCR from the 5' RACE reads. The sample lists 450,000 or so distinct CDR3 sequences, less than 20% seen once, with roughly an eighth in the top ten. Input material: naive T cells sorted from blood. The receptors come from a man over 45 in good health. Each CDR3 is given with its conserved first and last residue. A D gene is named only where the DNA matches it firmly. Clone size is not always given. Where it is, it says once, few, many or a class for expanded clones.

CDR3 protein | CDR3 DNA | clone size | J gene | V gene | D gene
CASSPPGTVLLAGGSNEQFF | TGTGCCAGCAGTCCCCCAGGGACAGTCCTACTAGCGGGAGGTTCAAATGAGCAGTTCTTC | many | TRBJ2-1 | TRBV28 | TRBD2
CASSLQGAGTQYF | TGTGCCAGCAGCTTACAGGGGGCCGGGACCCAGTACTTC | . | TRBJ2-5 | TRBV7-8 | TRBD1
CAGGDNSGGELFF | TGTGCAGGCGGGGACAATTCGGGCGGGGAGCTGTTTTTT | many | TRBJ2-2 | TRBV12-3/TRBV12-4 | .
CASSPRDTYTDTQYF | TGTGCCAGCAGTCCCCGGGACACCTACACAGATACGCAGTATTTT | . | TRBJ2-3 | TRBV6-2/TRBV6-3 | .
CSVELAETQYF | TGCAGCGTTGAACTCGCCGAGACCCAGTACTTC | few | TRBJ2-5 | TRBV29-1 | .
CASSKDRAGGDEQYF | TGCGCCAGCAGCAAGGACAGGGCCGGGGGGGACGAGCAGTACTTC | many | TRBJ2-7 | TRBV5-1 | .
CASNRPGHLLIYF | TGTGCCAGCAATAGACCGGGACACCTTCTCATATATTTT | many | TRBJ1-3 | TRBV12-3/TRBV12-4 | .
CASRPGTSGMYNEQFF | TGCGCCAGCAGACCTGGGACTAGCGGAATGTACAATGAGCAGTTCTTC | many | TRBJ2-1 | TRBV5-1 | TRBD2
CSGSATSGTYNEQFF | TGCAGTGGTTCCGCGACTAGCGGAACCTACAATGAGCAGTTCTTC | few | TRBJ2-1 | TRBV29-1 | TRBD2
CASSLSGATDTQYF | TGTGCCAGCAGTTTGAGCGGGGCGACAGATACGCAGTATTTT | . | TRBJ2-3 | TRBV28 | TRBD2
CASSRQQGRLNTEAFF | TGTGCCAGCAGCCGCCAACAGGGCAGGCTGAACACTGAAGCTTTCTTT | . | TRBJ1-1 | TRBV7-2 | .
CASSSRTSGPFVNEQFF | TGTGCCAGCAGCTCACGGACTAGCGGTCCTTTCGTCAATGAGCAGTTCTTC | few | TRBJ2-1 | TRBV9 | TRBD2
CASSYSMIFRDRMNTEAFF | TGTGCCAGCAGTTACTCCATGATTTTTAGGGATAGGATGAACACTGAAGCTTTCTTT | few | TRBJ1-1 | TRBV6-5 | .
CASRKTGTDTDTQYF | TGTGCCAGCAGGAAGACCGGGACAGACACAGATACGCAGTATTTT | few | TRBJ2-3 | TRBV6-2/TRBV6-3 | TRBD1
CSAREQGAREKLFF | TGCAGTGCTAGAGAGCAGGGGGCGAGAGAAAAACTGTTTTTT | many | TRBJ1-4 | TRBV20-1 | TRBD1
CASSLPDLTHSGNTIYF | TGTGCCAGCAGTTTACCCGATCTCACGCACTCTGGAAACACCATATATTTT | . | TRBJ1-3 | TRBV28 | .
CASSSRTRDFTDTQYF | TGTGCCAGCAGTTCTAGGACTAGGGACTTCACAGATACGCAGTATTTT | . | TRBJ2-3 | TRBV12-3/TRBV12-4 | TRBD2
CASSKGFQGLAGYNEQFF | TGTGCCAGCAGCAAAGGGTTCCAGGGACTAGCGGGATACAATGAGCAGTTCTTC | . | TRBJ2-1 | TRBV7-6 | TRBD2
CTSGTVNSPLHF | TGCACCTCCGGGACAGTTAATTCACCCCTCCACTTT | . | TRBJ1-6 | TRBV20-1 | TRBD1
CSVAGTSVSTYEQYF | TGCAGCGTTGCCGGGACTAGCGTAAGCACCTACGAGCAGTACTTC | many | TRBJ2-7 | TRBV29-1 | TRBD2
CSASTGSGPYNEQFF | TGCAGTGCTAGCACCGGGAGTGGCCCCTACAATGAGCAGTTCTTC | many | TRBJ2-1 | TRBV20-1 | .
CSAGTSVYNEQFF | TGCAGTGCCGGGACTAGCGTTTACAATGAGCAGTTCTTC | few | TRBJ2-1 | TRBV20-1 | TRBD2
CASSLTINLGDEATNEKLFF | TGTGCCAGCAGCCTAACCATTAACTTGGGCGACGAAGCAACTAATGAAAAACTGTTTTTT | . | TRBJ1-4 | TRBV11-2 | .
CASRGANTDTQYF | TGTGCCAGCAGGGGGGCAAACACAGATACGCAGTATTTT | . | TRBJ2-3 | TRBV12-3/TRBV12-4 | .
CASSYSNAVRETQYF | TGTGCCAGCAGTTACTCGAATGCGGTGCGAGAGACCCAGTACTTC | few | TRBJ2-5 | TRBV6-2/TRBV6-3 | .
CASIATSGTYNEQFF | TGTGCCAGCATCGCAACTAGCGGAACCTACAATGAGCAGTTCTTC | once | TRBJ2-1 | TRBV7-9 | TRBD2
CASSLVRESSYEQYF | TGTGCCAGCAGCTTAGTGCGGGAAAGCTCCTACGAGCAGTACTTC | . | TRBJ2-7 | TRBV7-2 | .
CSARDQGANYEQYF | TGCAGTGCTAGAGATCAGGGGGCCAACTACGAGCAGTACTTC | few | TRBJ2-7 | TRBV20-1 | TRBD1
CASSMATGSSYEQYF | TGTGCCAGTAGTATGGCTACAGGGTCCTCCTACGAGCAGTACTTC | many | TRBJ2-7 | TRBV19 | .
CASSHLAGGPYNEQFF | TGTGCCAGCAGTCACCTAGCGGGGGGCCCCTACAATGAGCAGTTCTTC | few | TRBJ2-1 | TRBV2 | TRBD2
CASRNFMGPNEQFF | TGTGCCAGCAGAAACTTTATGGGCCCCAATGAGCAGTTCTTC | few | TRBJ2-1 | TRBV12-3/TRBV12-4 | .
CASSYSSSGENEQFF | TGTGCCAGCAGTTACTCGTCTAGCGGGGAGAATGAGCAGTTCTTC | few | TRBJ2-1 | TRBV6-5 | TRBD2
CASSGWSFNTEAFF | TGTGCCAGCAGCGGATGGAGCTTCAACACTGAAGCTTTCTTT | . | TRBJ1-1 | TRBV7-9 | .
CASSLLAYEQYF | TGTGCCAGCAGCTTACTAGCGTACGAGCAGTACTTC | many | TRBJ2-7 | TRBV7-9 | .
CASSQDFTGTEQYF | TGTGCCAGCAGCCAAGATTTTACAGGGACCGAGCAGTACTTC | . | TRBJ2-7 | TRBV3-1 | .
CASSSYPRTGDPYEQYF | TGTGCCAGCAGCTCTTACCCCAGGACAGGGGATCCCTACGAGCAGTACTTC | many | TRBJ2-7 | TRBV7-9 | TRBD1
CASSLGSVRGVNEQFF | TGTGCCAGCAGCCTCGGCAGTGTGCGGGGGGTCAATGAGCAGTTCTTC | . | TRBJ2-1 | TRBV5-6 | TRBD2
CASRTGTSGSYEQYF | TGTGCCAGCAGGACAGGGACTAGCGGGAGCTACGAGCAGTACTTC | . | TRBJ2-7 | TRBV12-3/TRBV12-4 | TRBD2
CASSQPTGELFF | TGTGCCAGCAGTCAACCCACCGGGGAGCTGTTTTTT | . | TRBJ2-2 | TRBV6-1 | .
CASSQGLAGQQETQYF | TGTGCCAGCAGCCAGGGGCTAGCGGGGCAACAAGAGACCCAGTACTTC | many | TRBJ2-5 | TRBV4-2 | TRBD2
CASSQDGQAYNEQFF | TGTGCCAGCAGCCAAGACGGACAGGCGTACAATGAGCAGTTCTTC | many | TRBJ2-1 | TRBV14 | TRBD1
CASRRPGLSTGEQFF | TGTGCCAGCAGGCGACCGGGACTTAGCACGGGTGAGCAGTTCTTC | many | TRBJ2-1 | TRBV12-3/TRBV12-4 | .
CASSPGTGGDRGYEQYF | TGTGCCAGCAGCCCAGGGACGGGTGGGGACAGGGGTTACGAGCAGTACTTC | few | TRBJ2-7 | TRBV7-8 | TRBD1
CASRGDRVRGKAGGPQETQYF | TGTGCCAGCAGAGGGGACAGGGTAAGAGGGAAAGCGGGAGGACCACAAGAGACCCAGTACTTC | . | TRBJ2-5 | TRBV2 | .
CASADRGLEEQYF | TGTGCCAGCGCGGACAGGGGGCTCGAGGAGCAGTACTTC | few | TRBJ2-7 | TRBV6-2/TRBV6-3 | TRBD1
CASREGRSYNEQFF | TGTGCCAGCAGAGAGGGGAGGTCCTACAATGAGCAGTTCTTC | . | TRBJ2-1 | TRBV5-4 | .
CSAIGGASGGLLATDTQYF | TGCAGTGCTATTGGAGGGGCTAGCGGGGGCCTACTCGCCACAGATACGCAGTATTTT | . | TRBJ2-3 | TRBV20-1 | TRBD2
CASSYGSYQETQYF | TGTGCCAGCAGCTACGGTTCGTACCAAGAGACCCAGTACTTC | few | TRBJ2-5 | TRBV7-2 | .
CASSRYRDSYNEQFF | TGTGCCAGCAGCAGATACCGGGATTCATACAATGAGCAGTTCTTC | few | TRBJ2-1 | TRBV11-1 | .
CATKPGTATFYEQYF | TGTGCCACCAAGCCCGGGACAGCGACTTTTTACGAGCAGTACTTC | . | TRBJ2-7 | TRBV27 | TRBD1
CASSQAVGGPGNEQFF | TGTGCCAGCAGCCAAGCGGTGGGAGGGCCGGGGAATGAGCAGTTCTTC | many | TRBJ2-1 | TRBV3-1 | TRBD2